The T cell receptor (beta chain) described here comes from a study of cytomegalovirus exposure and HLA in healthy donors. V shed 3 bases and J shed 1 base, with 6 bases lying between them. CDR1 is GTSNPN, CDR2 SVGIG, per germline (reference sequence). CDR3 length equals 12 residues. The PCR was carried out with 60 Vbeta primers and 13 Jbeta primers. The repertoire was sequenced with immunoSEQ multiplex PCR; TCRdb's copy has only in-frame clones and lacks some. The sample records around 150,000 clones, about 80% being singletons. Points on this clone: Its specificity is unknown.

Study-wide results and caveats: Highest at DRB1 and lowest at HLA-C, TCR association rates differed among HLA loci in a later analysis.

This receptor was taken from a young man in good health and CMV-seronegative. V usage is TRBV30 and J usage is TRBJ2-5; D is undetermined. Sequenced: PBMCs. CDR3 sequence (DNA): TGTGCCTGGAGAGTCAGCCAAGAGACCCAGTACTTC. This sequence encodes CAWRVSQETQYF. Variable domain in full (rest from reference TRBV30 and TRBJ2-5): SQTIHQWPATLVQPVGSPLSLECTVEGTSNPNLYWYRQAAGRGLQLLFYSVGIGQISSEVPQNLSASRPQDRQFILSSKKLLLSDSGFYLCAWRVSQETQYFGPGTRLLVL.